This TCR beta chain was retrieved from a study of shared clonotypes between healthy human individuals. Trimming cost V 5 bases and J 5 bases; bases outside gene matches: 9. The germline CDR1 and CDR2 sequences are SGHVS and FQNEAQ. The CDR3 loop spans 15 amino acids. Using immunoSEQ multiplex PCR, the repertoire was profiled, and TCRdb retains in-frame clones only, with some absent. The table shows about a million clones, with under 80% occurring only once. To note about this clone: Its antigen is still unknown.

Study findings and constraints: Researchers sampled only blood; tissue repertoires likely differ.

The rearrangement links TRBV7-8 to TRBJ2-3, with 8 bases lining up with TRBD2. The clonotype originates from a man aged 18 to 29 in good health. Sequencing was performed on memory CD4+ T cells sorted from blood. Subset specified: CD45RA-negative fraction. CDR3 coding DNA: TGTGCCAGCAGCCTCAGCGGGGGCCACGGAGATACGCAGTATTTT. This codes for CASSLSGGHGDTQYF.